This entry describes one TCR beta chain. Its specificity is not known. The sample originates from a study of T cell responses to AZD1222 COVID-19 vaccine. Findings and limits, study-wide: Every sample of the repertoires postdated the peak T cell response. Regions left unmutated in variants are reportedly the target of nearly half of spike-specific TCRs. CD4 TCRs covered the whole spike, strongest at regions 160-218 and 743-854. Females outnumbered males among donors, who were mostly white British; clonal diversity was possibly underestimated.

CDR1 is SEHNR, CDR2 FQNEAQ, per germline (reference sequence). Deletions cut 0 bases from V and 4 bases from J, with 12 bases between. This CDR3 region has 15 residues. Clones were sequenced by immunoSEQ multiplex PCR, and TCRdb holds only the in-frame ones, with some missing. Of more than 150,000 clones in the sample, roughly 91% were seen once. The receptor comes from an adult who received the AZD1222 COVID-19 vaccine. Sequences were derived from peripheral blood, sampled 28 days after the second AZD1222 dose. This chain links TRBV7-9 with TRBJ1-2; no clear D. The CDR3, as DNA: TGTGCCAGCAGCTTAGCGTTGGCTTATGGCTATGGCTACACCTTC. Translation: CASSLALAYGYGYTF.